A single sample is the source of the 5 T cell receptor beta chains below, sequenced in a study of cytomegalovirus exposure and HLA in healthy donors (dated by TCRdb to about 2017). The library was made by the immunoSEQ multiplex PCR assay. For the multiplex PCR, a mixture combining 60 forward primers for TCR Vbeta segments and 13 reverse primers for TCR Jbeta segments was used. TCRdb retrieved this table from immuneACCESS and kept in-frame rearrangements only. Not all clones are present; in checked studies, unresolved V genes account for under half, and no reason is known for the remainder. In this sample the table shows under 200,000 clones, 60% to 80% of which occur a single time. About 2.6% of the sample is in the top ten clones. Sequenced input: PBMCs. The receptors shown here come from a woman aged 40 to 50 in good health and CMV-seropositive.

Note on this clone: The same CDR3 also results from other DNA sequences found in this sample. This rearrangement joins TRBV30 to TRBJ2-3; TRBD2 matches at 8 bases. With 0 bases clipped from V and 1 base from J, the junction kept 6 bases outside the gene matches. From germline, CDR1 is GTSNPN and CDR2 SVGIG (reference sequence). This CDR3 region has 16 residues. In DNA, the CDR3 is TGTGCCTGGAGTGTACTTAGCGGGACCCGCACAGATACGCAGTATTTT. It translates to CAWSVLSGTRTDTQYF.

CDR3 sequence reads: CSVAEAAVKKLFF. CDR3 bases: TGCAGCGTAGCAGAGGCTGCCGTGAAAAAACTGTTTTTT. The chain employs TRBV29-1 and TRBJ1-4; D unresolved. V was cut by 6 bases and J by 9 bases, with 17 bases left in between. This CDR3 is 13 amino acids long. Looked up from germline, CDR1 is SQVTM and CDR2 is ANQGSEA. Together with reference TRBV29-1 and TRBJ1-4, the CDR3 gives the full variable domain: SAVISQKPSRDICQRGTSLTIQCQVDSQVTMMFWYRQQPGQSLTLIATANQGSEATYESGFVIDKFPISRPNLTFSTLTVSNMSPEDSSIYLCSVAEAAVKKLFFGSGTQLSVL.

CDR3 coding DNA: TGTGCCAGCAGCTTAAATAGGAGGGCCGTTAATTCACCCCTCCACTTT. Its protein is CASSLNRRAVNSPLHF. The rearrangement uses TRBV7-6 and TRBJ1-6; D remains unclear. The CDR3 covers 16 residues. Germline V CDR1 and CDR2: SGHVS, FNYEAQ. The V end lost 2 bases, the J end lost 6 bases, and 14 bases lay between the germline ends.

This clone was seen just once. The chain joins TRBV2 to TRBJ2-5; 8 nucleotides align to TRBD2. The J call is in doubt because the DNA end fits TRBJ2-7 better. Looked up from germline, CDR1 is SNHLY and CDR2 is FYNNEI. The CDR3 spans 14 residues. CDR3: CASSSGTSSYEQYF. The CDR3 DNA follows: TGTGCCAGCAGTAGCGGGACTAGCTCCTACGAGCAGTACTTC.

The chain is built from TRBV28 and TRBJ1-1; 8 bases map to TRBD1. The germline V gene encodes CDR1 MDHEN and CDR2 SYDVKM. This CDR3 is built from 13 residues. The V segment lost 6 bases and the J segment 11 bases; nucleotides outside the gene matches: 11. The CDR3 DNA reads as TGTGCCAGCAGCTTGGACAGGGATTTTGTGGCTTTCTTT. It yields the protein CASSLDRDFVAFF.